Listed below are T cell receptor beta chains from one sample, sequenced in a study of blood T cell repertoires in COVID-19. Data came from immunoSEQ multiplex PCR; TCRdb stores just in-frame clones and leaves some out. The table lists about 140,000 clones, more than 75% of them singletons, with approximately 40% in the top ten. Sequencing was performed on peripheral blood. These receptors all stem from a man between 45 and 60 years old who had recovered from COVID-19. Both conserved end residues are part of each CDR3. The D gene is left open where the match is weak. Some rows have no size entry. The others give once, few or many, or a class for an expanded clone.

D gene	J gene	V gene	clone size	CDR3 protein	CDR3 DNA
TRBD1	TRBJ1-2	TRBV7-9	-	CASSPRGGGGGWGGYTF	TGTGCCAGCAGCCCGCGCGGCGGAGGGGGCGGGTGGGGAGGCTACACCTTC
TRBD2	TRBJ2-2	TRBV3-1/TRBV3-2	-	CASSPQAGGNTGELFF	TGTGCCAGCAGCCCACAAGCGGGGGGGAACACCGGGGAGCTGTTTTTT
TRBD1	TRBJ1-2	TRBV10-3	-	CAISDLAGGYGYTF	TGTGCCATCAGCGATTTGGCAGGGGGCTACGGCTACACCTTC
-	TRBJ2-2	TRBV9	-	CASSVPRDTRNTGELFF	TGTGCCAGCAGCGTACCGAGGGACACCCGGAACACCGGGGAGCTGTTTTTT
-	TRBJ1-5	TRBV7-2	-	CASSLGHGGNQPQHF	TGTGCCAGCAGCTTAGGCCACGGTGGCAATCAGCCCCAGCATTTT
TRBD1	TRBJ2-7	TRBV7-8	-	CASSFDRGLKNEQYF	TGTGCCAGCAGCTTTGACAGGGGGCTGAAGAACGAGCAGTACTTC
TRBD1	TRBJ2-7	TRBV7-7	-	CASSLQGAGEQYF	TGTGCCAGCAGCTTACAGGGGGCGGGTGAGCAGTACTTC
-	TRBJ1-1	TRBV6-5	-	CASSRTATGAFF	TGTGCCAGCAGTCGGACTGCTACTGGGGCTTTCTTT
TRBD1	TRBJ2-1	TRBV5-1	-	CASSLVTGGFNEQFF	TGCGCCAGCAGCTTGGTAACAGGGGGCTTCAATGAGCAGTTCTTC
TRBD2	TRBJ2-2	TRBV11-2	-	CASSPWTSGGTGELFF	TGTGCCAGCAGCCCTTGGACTAGCGGGGGCACCGGGGAGCTGTTTTTT
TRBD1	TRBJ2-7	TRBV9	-	CASSPDRYYEQYF	TGTGCCAGCAGCCCGGACAGGTACTACGAGCAGTACTTC
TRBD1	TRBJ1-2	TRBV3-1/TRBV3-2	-	CASSQGGQIYGYTF	TGTGCCAGCAGCCAAGGGGGACAGATCTATGGCTACACCTTC
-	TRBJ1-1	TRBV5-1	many	CASSPREAANTEAFF	TGCGCCAGCAGCCCTAGGGAGGCAGCGAACACTGAAGCTTTCTTT
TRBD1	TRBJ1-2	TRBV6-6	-	CASSAPGQGAAYGYTF	TGTGCCAGCAGTGCCCCGGGACAGGGGGCTGCCTATGGCTACACCTTC
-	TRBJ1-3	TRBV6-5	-	CASSNQGIAGNTIYF	TGTGCCAGCAGTAATCAGGGAATAGCTGGAAACACCATATATTTT
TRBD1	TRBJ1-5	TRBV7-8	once	CASSLGDRGRQPQHF	TGTGCCAGCAGCTTAGGGGACAGGGGCCGGCAGCCCCAGCATTTT
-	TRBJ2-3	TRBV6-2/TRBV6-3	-	CASSRRTVSSTDTQYF	TGTGCCAGCAGCCGACGGACAGTCTCTAGCACAGATACGCAGTATTTT
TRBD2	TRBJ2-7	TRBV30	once	CAWSDTSGGYEQYF	TGTGCCTGGAGCGATACGAGCGGGGGTTACGAGCAGTACTTC
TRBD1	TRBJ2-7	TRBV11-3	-	CASSPSRGQGVDEQYF	TGTGCCAGCAGCCCATCTCGGGGACAGGGGGTCGACGAGCAGTACTTC
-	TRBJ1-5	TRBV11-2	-	CASSLDRDQPQHF	TGTGCCAGCAGCTTAGATCGGGATCAGCCCCAGCATTTT
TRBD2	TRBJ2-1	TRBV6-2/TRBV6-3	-	CASSVLAGGLNEQFF	TGTGCCAGCAGTGTACTAGCGGGGGGGCTTAATGAGCAGTTCTTC
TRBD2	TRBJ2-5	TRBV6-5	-	CASSLGGAAQETQYF	TGTGCCAGCAGCTTGGGAGGGGCAGCCCAAGAGACCCAGTACTTC
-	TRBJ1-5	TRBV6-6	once	CASSYKGIEPQHF	TGTGCCAGCAGTTACAAGGGGATAGAGCCCCAGCATTTT
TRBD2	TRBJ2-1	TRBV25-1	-	CASSPGASGGARGEQFF	TGTGCCAGCAGTCCTGGGGCTAGCGGGGGGGCCCGAGGCGAGCAGTTCTTC
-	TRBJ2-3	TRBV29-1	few	CSVDHPQGTDTQYF	TGCAGCGTTGACCATCCCCAGGGCACAGATACGCAGTATTTT